These T cell receptor beta chains were read from a single sample in a study of blood T cell repertoires in COVID-19. The method was immunoSEQ multiplex PCR; TCRdb's version includes in-frame clones alone and lacks a portion of them. Of some 200,000 clones listed, about 88% were seen once; the top ten hold 18%. The specimen was peripheral blood. These receptors were obtained from a man in his fifties or sixties with COVID-19, enrolled during active disease. The CDR3 runs from the conserved cysteine through the conserved F or W.

>TRBV7-2|TRBJ1-1
CASSYHTGYTEAFF
>TRBV4-3|TRBJ1-3
CASSQDRENTIYF
>TRBV5-1|TRBJ1-2
CASSLDGDLNYGYTF
>TRBV2|TRBJ1-2
CASSEEDNYGYTF
>TRBV5-5|TRBJ2-1
CASSLAGAVVNEQFF
>TRBV10-3|TRBJ2-6
CAISDSGQAYSGANVLTF
>TRBV11-2|TRBJ2-7
CASSRGQGGVNEQYF
>TRBV5-8|TRBJ2-1
CASSSITRGNTRPSREQFF
>TRBV9|TRBJ2-7
CASSVDGPYEQYF
>TRBV5-1|TRBJ2-7
CASSLGLAGDKQYF
>TRBV7-9|TRBJ2-7
CASSPWDRDYEQYF
>TRBV12-3/TRBV12-4|TRBJ1-1
CASSSSINTEAFF
>TRBV7-3|TRBJ2-2
CASSTAGGANTGELFF
>TRBV7-2|TRBJ1-1
CASLPGTANTEAFF
>TRBV2|TRBJ2-7
CASSDPRGGKQYF
>TRBV19|TRBJ1-4
CASRQGAIEKLFF
>TRBV19|TRBJ2-5
CASSIAIAGGRETQYF
>TRBV7-8|TRBJ2-1
CASSLAQGVRDNEQFF
>TRBV7-2|TRBJ2-7
CASSFTGTGRYEQYF
>TRBV2|TRBJ2-5
CASAGETQYF
>TRBV2|TRBJ2-1
CASTGTGNEQFF
>TRBV18|TRBJ2-3
CASSPRAGGADTQYF
>TRBV28|TRBJ1-6
CASRGPGTGYSPLHF
>TRBV6-2/TRBV6-3|TRBJ2-5
CASSYSLAGGPQETQYF
>TRBV6-5|TRBJ2-1
CASSYEGANYNEQFF
>TRBV6-5|TRBJ1-2
CASDGTANYGYTF
>TRBV28|TRBJ1-2
CASSQNPDSNYGYTF
>TRBV18|TRBJ2-5
CASSSQRRRGETQYF
>TRBV5-6|TRBJ2-7
CASSRVAGAGEQYF
>TRBV5-5|TRBJ2-7
CASSLVEGLYEQYF
>TRBV27|TRBJ2-3
CASSFGEPSTDTQYF
>TRBV7-9|TRBJ1-6
CASSPGTGSSYNSPLHF
>TRBV28|TRBJ2-2
CASSLSLVAGLRELFF
>TRBV27|TRBJ2-3
CASSEADTDTQYF
>TRBV18|TRBJ2-5
CASSPRAEETQYF
>TRBV14|TRBJ2-5
CASSQSKSGQGRPTIYQETQYF
>TRBV19|TRBJ2-7
CASSLGGTGAYEQYF
>TRBV18|TRBJ1-1
CASSPTQNTEAFF
>TRBV7-2|TRBJ1-1
CASSSQVDTEAFF
>TRBV27|TRBJ2-7
CASSLSGGEDYEQYF
>TRBV19|TRBJ2-3
CASSIVARRPDTQYF
>TRBV7-8|TRBJ2-5
CASRKQGRIPQETQYF
>TRBV3-1/TRBV3-2|TRBJ1-4
CASSQRKGGAEKLFF
>TRBV15|TRBJ1-5
CATRSEGQGNQPQHF
>TRBV5-1|TRBJ2-1
CASRSPTRHEQFF
>TRBV7-8|TRBJ2-5
CASSLDQGAGETQYF
>TRBV9|TRBJ2-2
CASSVASGGANTGELFF
>TRBV3-1/TRBV3-2|TRBJ2-3
CASARGGVTDTQYF
>TRBV11-2|TRBJ2-3
CASSFGVGSADTQYF
>TRBV7-8|TRBJ2-1
CASRKVSPGQGADNEQFF
>TRBV7-2|TRBJ2-5
CASSLRLAETQYF
>TRBV5-4|TRBJ2-3
CASSLEFGGYDTQYF
>TRBV5-1|TRBJ2-5
CASSEGHGETQYF
>TRBV10-3|TRBJ1-6
CAISENPGTGNSPLHF
>TRBV7-9|TRBJ1-5
CASSLETGTGNQPQHF
>TRBV27|TRBJ1-2
CASSTGQGNYGYTF
>TRBV7-3|TRBJ2-2
CASSPGGPPTGELFF
>TRBV29-1|TRBJ1-2
CSVEGRVRRGYTF
>TRBV10-3|TRBJ2-7
CAISAPGQGNDEQYF